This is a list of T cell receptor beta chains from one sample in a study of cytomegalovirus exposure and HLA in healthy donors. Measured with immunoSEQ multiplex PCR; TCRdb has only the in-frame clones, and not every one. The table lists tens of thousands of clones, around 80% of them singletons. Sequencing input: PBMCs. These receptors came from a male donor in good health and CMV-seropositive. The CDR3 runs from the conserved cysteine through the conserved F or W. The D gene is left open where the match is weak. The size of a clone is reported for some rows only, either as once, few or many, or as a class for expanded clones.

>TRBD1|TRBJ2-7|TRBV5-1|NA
TGCGCCAGCAGCCGGGGACAGGGGGCGCTTGAGCAGTACTTC
CASSRGQGALEQYF
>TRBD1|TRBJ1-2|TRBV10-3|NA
TGTGCCATCGCGAAGACAGGGGTCGGCGGCTACACCTTC
CAIAKTGVGGYTF
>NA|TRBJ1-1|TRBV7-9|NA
TGTGCCAGCAGCACCCTATCCTTAGACTTT
CASSTLSLDF
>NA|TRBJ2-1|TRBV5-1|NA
TGCGCCAGCAGCTTGGAACCACAAAGTTACAATGAGCAGTTCTTC
CASSLEPQSYNEQFF
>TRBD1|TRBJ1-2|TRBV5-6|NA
TGTGCCAGCAGCTTGGTGAAGGGGGCCCCTGGCTACACCTTC
CASSLVKGAPGYTF
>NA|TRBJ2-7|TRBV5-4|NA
TGTGCCAGCAGCTTGGACCAGAACCTCTACGAGCAGTACTTC
CASSLDQNLYEQYF
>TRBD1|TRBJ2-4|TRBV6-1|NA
TGTGCCATCCTACAGGGGAACAAAAACATTCAGTACTTC
CAILQGNKNIQYF
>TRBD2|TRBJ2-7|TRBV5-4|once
TGTGCCAGCAGCTTGGATTCTAGCGGGGTGTACGAGCAGTACTTC
CASSLDSSGVYEQYF
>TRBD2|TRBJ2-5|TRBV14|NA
TGTGCCAGCACACCGGGACTACAAGAGACCCAGTACTTC
CASTPGLQETQYF
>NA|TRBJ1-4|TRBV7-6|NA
TGTGCCAGCAGCTTAGTGGGGAGGCGTGAAAAACTGTTTTTT
CASSLVGRREKLFF
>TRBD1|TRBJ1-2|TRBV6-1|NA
TGTGCCAGCAGTGAAGCCCTAGGGGGCGCCTATGGCTACACCTTC
CASSEALGGAYGYTF
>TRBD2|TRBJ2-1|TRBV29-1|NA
TGCAGCGTCACGGGACTAGCGGGAAGTAATCTCAATGAGCAGTTCTTC
CSVTGLAGSNLNEQFF
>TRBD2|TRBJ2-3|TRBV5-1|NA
TGCGCCAGCAGCTTGGGCTTAGCGGGAGGGCTTAGCACAGATACGCAGTATTTT
CASSLGLAGGLSTDTQYF
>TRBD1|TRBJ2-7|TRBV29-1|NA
TGCAGCGTTGAATTACCGGGACAGAAATACGAGCAGTACTTC
CSVELPGQKYEQYF
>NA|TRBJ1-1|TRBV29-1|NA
TGCAGCGTTGGTACCGTCAGGGGGAACACTGAAGCTTTCTTT
CSVGTVRGNTEAFF
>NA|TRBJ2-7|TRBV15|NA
TGTGCCACCAGCATATCGGACAGAGCCTACGAGCAGTACTTC
CATSISDRAYEQYF
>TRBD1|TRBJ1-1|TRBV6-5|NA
TGTGCCAGCAGGTCAGACAGGGTATTGTGGGCTTTCTTT
CASRSDRVLWAFF
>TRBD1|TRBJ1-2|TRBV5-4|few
TGTGCCAGCAGCCCTACAGGGGGCTCCAGGATGAGTGGCTACACCTTC
CASSPTGGSRMSGYTF
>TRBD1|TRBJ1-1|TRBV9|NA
TGTGCCAGCAGTAAATTGACAGGGGGTGGTAACACTGAAGCTTTCTTT
CASSKLTGGGNTEAFF
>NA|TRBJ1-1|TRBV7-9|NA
TGTGCCAGCACCCAGGGCACTGAAGCTTTCTTT
CASTQGTEAFF
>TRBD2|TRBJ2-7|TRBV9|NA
TGTGCCAGCAGCGTTAGCGGGACGACCAGCTCCTACGAGCAGTACTTC
CASSVSGTTSSYEQYF
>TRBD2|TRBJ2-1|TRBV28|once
TGTGCCAGCATCAATAGCGGGGCCTACAATGAGCAGTTCTTC
CASINSGAYNEQFF
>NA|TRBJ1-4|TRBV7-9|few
TGTGCCAGCAGCTTAGGGTCAGGGCATGAAAAACTGTTTTTT
CASSLGSGHEKLFF
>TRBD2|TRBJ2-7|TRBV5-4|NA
TGTGCCAGCAGCTTCTCCGGGACTAGCGGATCCTACGAGCAGTACTTC
CASSFSGTSGSYEQYF
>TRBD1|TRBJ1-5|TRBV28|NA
TGTGCCAGCAGCCAAAATGCCGGGACAGGGGAATATTCAAGCAATCAGCCCCAGCATTTT
CASSQNAGTGEYSSNQPQHF
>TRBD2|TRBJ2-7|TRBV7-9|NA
TGTTCCAGCAGCTTAGTAGCGGGAGGTACCTACGAGCAGTACTTC
CSSSLVAGGTYEQYF
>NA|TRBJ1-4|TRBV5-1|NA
TGCGCCAGCAGCTTGGTCTCCGGGTCTACTAATGAAAAACTGTTTTTT
CASSLVSGSTNEKLFF
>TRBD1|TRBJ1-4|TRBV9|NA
TGTGCCAGCAGCACCCTGACAGGGGCCAATGAAAAACTGTTTTTT
CASSTLTGANEKLFF
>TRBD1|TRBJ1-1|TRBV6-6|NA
TGTGCCAGCAGTTACTTACAAGGGGGCGCAGGGGCTTTCTTT
CASSYLQGGAGAFF
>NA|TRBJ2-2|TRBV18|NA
TGTGCCAGCTCACCACTCCCCGGGACACAGAACACCGGGGAGCTGTTTTTT
CASSPLPGTQNTGELFF
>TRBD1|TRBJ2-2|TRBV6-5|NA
TGTGCCAGCAGTTACTGGGACAGGGGGCAGGGCGGGGAGCTGTTTTTT
CASSYWDRGQGGELFF
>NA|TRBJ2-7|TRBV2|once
TGTGCCAGCAGTGACTCGCCGGTCAGCGGACCTAGCTACGAGCAGTACTTC
CASSDSPVSGPSYEQYF
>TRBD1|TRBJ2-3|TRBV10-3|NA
TGTGCCATCAGCTCGGGACAGACGATTACAGATACGCAGTATTTT
CAISSGQTITDTQYF
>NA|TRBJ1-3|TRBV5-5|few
TGTGCCAGCAGGCCCCAGGGGACTGGAAACACCATATATTTT
CASRPQGTGNTIYF
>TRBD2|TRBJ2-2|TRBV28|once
TGTGCCAGCAGAATAGCGGGAAAGAACACCGGGGAGCTGTTTTTT
CASRIAGKNTGELFF
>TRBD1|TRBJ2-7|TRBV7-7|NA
TGTGCTAGCAGCTTAGTAGGGGGACAGGGCGTAACCTACGAGCAGTACTTC
CASSLVGGQGVTYEQYF
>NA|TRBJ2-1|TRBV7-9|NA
TGTGCCAGCAGGTCGCTAGCACATCGTACGGGCTCCTACAATGAGCAGTTCTTC
CASRSLAHRTGSYNEQFF
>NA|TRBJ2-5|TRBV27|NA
TGTGCCAGCAGTTTGGGGGCCATGGAGACCCAGTACTTC
CASSLGAMETQYF
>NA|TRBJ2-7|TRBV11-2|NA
TGTGCCAGCAGCTTACCCAGGGCCGACGAGCAGTACTTC
CASSLPRADEQYF
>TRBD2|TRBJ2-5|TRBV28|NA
TGTGCCAGCAGTTTCGGGGCTTGGCGGGAGGGCCGGGAGACCCAGTACTTC
CASSFGAWREGRETQYF
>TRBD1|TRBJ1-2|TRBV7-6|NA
TGTGCCAGCAGCTTAGACGACAGGGGGTTCGGCTACACCTTC
CASSLDDRGFGYTF